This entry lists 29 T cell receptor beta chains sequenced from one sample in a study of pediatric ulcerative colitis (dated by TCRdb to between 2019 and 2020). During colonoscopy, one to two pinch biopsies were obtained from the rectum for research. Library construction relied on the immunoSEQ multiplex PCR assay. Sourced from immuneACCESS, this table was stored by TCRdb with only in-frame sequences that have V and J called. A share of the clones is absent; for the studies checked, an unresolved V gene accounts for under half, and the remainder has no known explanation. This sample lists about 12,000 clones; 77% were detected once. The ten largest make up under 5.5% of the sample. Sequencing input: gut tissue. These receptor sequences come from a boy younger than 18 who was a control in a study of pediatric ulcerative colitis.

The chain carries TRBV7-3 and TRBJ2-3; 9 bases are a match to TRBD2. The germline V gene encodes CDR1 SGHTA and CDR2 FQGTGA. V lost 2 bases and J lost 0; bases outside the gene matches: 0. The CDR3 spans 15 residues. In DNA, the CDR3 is TGTGCCAGCAGCTTACTAGCGGGGAGCACAGATACGCAGTATTTT. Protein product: CASSLLAGSTDTQYF.

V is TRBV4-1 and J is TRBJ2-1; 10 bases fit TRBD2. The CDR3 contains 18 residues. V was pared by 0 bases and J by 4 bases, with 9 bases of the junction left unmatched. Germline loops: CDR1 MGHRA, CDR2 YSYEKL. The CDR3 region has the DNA TGCGCCAGCAGCCAAGAGTGGGAACTAGCGGGACATTACAATGAGCAGTTCTTC. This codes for CASSQEWELAGHYNEQFF.

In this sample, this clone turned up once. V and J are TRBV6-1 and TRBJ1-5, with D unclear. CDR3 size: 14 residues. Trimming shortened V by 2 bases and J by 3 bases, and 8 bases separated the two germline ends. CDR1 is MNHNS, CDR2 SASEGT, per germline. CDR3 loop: CASSEFRDNQPQHF. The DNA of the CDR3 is TGTGCCAGCAGTGAATTTAGGGACAATCAGCCCCAGCATTTT.

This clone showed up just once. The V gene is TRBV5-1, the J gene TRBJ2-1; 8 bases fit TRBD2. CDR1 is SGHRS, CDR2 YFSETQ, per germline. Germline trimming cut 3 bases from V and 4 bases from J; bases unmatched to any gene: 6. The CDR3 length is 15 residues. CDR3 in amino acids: CASSSGTRQYNEQFF. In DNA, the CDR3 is TGCGCCAGCAGCTCCGGGACTAGGCAATACAATGAGCAGTTCTTC.

In DNA form, the CDR3 reads TGTGCCAGCAGCTTAGGGGCCCCGGGCGGGGGGACGCAGTATTTT. This gives the protein CASSLGAPGGGTQYF. V is TRBV7-3 and J is TRBJ2-3; 8 nucleotides line up with TRBD2. Looked up from germline, CDR1 is SGHTA and CDR2 is FQGTGA. The V gene end was trimmed by 2 bases and the J gene end by 9 bases; junction bases not matched to a gene: 10. There are 15 residues in the CDR3.

Here the CDR3 reads CASSESPGPSTGELFF. The CDR3 DNA reads as TGTGCCAGCAGTGAATCACCGGGACCTTCAACCGGGGAGCTGTTTTTT. The chain links TRBV25-1 to TRBJ2-2; perhaps D is TRBD1 or TRBD2 (5 bases each). The CDR3 has 16 amino acids. The V and J ends lost 1 base and 5 bases respectively, with 14 bases between them. Germline V gene data show CDR1 as MGHDK and CDR2 as SYGVNS. The full variable domain, its missing parts supplied by reference TRBV25-1 and TRBJ2-2, is EADIYQTPRYLVIGTGKKITLECSQTMGHDKMYWYQQDPGMELHLIHYSYGVNSTEKGDLSSESTVSRIRTEHFPLTLESARPSHTSQYLCASSESPGPSTGELFFGEGSRLTVL.

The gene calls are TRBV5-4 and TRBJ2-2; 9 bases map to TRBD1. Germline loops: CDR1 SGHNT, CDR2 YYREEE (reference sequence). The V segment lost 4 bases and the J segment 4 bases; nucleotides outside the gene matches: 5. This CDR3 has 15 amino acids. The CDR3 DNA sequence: TGTGCCAGCAGCCATAGACAGGGGGGCACCGGGGAGCTGTTTTTT. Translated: CASSHRQGGTGELFF.

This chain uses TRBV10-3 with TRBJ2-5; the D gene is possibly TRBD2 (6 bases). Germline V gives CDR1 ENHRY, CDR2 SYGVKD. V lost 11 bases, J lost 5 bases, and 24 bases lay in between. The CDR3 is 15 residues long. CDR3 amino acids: CAAGPSERSGETQYF. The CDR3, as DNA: TGTGCCGCCGGGCCTAGCGAGAGGAGTGGGGAGACCCAGTACTTC.

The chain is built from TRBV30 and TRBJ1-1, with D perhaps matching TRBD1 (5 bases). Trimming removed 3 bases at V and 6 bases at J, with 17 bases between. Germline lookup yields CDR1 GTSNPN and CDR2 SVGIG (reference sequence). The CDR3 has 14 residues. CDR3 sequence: CAWSSGTAGSEAFF. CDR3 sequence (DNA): TGTGCCTGGAGCTCCGGGACTGCGGGATCTGAAGCTTTCTTT. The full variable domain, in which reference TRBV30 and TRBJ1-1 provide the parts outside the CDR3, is SQTIHQWPATLVQPVGSPLSLECTVEGTSNPNLYWYRQAAGRGLQLLFYSVGIGQISSEVPQNLSASRPQDRQFILSSKKLLLSDSGFYLCAWSSGTAGSEAFFGQGTRLTVV.

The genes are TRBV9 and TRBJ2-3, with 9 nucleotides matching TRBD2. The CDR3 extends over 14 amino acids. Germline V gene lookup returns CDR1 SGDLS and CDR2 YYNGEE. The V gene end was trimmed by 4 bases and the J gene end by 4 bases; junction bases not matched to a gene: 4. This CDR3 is CASSPAGGADTQYF. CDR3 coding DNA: TGTGCCAGCAGCCCCGCGGGAGGGGCAGATACGCAGTATTTT.

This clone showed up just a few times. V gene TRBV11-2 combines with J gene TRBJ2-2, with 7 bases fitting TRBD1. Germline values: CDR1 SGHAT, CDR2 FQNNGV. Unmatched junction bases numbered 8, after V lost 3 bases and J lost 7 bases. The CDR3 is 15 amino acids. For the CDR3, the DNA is TGTGCCAGCAGCTTTGTAGGGGGCACGAACGGGGAGCTGTTTTTT. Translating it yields CASSFVGGTNGELFF.

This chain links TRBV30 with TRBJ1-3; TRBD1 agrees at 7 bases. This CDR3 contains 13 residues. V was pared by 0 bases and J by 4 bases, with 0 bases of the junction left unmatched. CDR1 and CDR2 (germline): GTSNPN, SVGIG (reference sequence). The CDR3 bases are TGTGCCTGGAGTGTACAGGGGGGAAACACCATATATTTT. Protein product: CAWSVQGGNTIYF.

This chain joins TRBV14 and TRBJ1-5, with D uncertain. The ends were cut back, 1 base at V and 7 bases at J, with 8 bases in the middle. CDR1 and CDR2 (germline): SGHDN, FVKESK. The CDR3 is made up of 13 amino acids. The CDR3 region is CASSQGRNQPQHF. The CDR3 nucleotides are TGTGCCAGCAGCCAAGGAAGAAACCAGCCCCAGCATTTT.

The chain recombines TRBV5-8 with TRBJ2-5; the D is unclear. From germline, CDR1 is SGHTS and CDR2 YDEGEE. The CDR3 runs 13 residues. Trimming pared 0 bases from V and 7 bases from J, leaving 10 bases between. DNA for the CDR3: TGTGCCAGCAGCTTGGGGCCCTCAGGGACCCAGTACTTC. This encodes CASSLGPSGTQYF.

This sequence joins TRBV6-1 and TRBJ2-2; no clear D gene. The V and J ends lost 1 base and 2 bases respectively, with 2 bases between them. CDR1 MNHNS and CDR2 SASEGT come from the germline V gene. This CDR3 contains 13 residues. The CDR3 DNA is TGTGCCAGCAGTGAAGTCAACACCGGGGAGCTGTTTTTT. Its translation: CASSEVNTGELFF.

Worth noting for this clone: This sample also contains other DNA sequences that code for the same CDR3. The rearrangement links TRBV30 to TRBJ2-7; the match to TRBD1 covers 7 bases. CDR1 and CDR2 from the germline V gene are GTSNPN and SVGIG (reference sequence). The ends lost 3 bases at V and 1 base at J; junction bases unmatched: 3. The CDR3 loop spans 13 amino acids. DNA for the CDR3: TGTGCCTGGAGCAGGGACAGTTCCTACGAGCAGTACGTC. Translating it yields CAWSRDSSYEQYV.

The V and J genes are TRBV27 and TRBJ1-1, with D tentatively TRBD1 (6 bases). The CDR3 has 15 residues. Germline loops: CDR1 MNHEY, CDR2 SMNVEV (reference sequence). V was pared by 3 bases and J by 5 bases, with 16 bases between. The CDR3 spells CASSFNPGALTEAFF. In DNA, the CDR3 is TGTGCCAGCAGTTTTAATCCGGGGGCGTTGACTGAAGCTTTCTTT.

CDR3 sequence reads: CSVWTSGSNEQFF. As DNA, the CDR3 is TGCAGCGTCTGGACTAGCGGGAGCAATGAGCAGTTCTTC. The genes are TRBV29-1 and TRBJ2-1, with 13 bases that match TRBD2. The length of the CDR3 is 13 residues. J lost 6 bases, V lost 6 bases, and 2 bases had no gene match. The germline gives CDR1 SQVTM, CDR2 ANQGSEA.

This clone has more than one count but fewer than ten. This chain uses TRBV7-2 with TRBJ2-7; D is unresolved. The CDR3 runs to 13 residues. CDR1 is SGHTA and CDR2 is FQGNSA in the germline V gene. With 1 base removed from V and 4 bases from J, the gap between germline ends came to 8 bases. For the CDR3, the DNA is TGTGCCAGCAGCTTAGGGCCTAGGTACGAGCAGTACGTC. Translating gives CASSLGPRYEQYV.

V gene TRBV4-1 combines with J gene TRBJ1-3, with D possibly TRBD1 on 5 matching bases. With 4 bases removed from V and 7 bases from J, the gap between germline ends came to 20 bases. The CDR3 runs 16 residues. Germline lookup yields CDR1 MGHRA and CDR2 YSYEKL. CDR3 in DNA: TGCGCCAGCAGCCCCCCCCGTACAGGATTATGGAACACCATATATTTT. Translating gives CASSPPRTGLWNTIYF.

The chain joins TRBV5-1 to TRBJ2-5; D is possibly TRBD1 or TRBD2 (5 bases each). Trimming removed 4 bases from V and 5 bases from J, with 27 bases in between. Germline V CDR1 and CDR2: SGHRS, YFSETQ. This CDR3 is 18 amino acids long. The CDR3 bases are TGCGCCAGCAGCCTCCGGAGAGGGGTGGGTCGTATTACGGAGACCCAGTACTTC. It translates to CASSLRRGVGRITETQYF.

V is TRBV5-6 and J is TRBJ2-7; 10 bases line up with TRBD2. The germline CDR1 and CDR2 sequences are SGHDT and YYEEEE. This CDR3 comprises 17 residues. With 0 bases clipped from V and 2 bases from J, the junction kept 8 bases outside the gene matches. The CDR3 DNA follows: TGTGCCAGCAGCTTGGCCTTTAGCGGGAGGAGGACCTACGAGCAGTACTTC. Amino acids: CASSLAFSGRRTYEQYF.

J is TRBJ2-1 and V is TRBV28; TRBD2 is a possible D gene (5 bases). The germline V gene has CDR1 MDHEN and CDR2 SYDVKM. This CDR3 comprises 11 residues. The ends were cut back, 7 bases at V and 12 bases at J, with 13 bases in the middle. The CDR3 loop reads CASNFSAGQFF. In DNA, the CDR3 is TGTGCCAGCAATTTTTCCGCGGGGCAGTTCTTC. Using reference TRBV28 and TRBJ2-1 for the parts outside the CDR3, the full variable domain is DVKVTQSSRYLVKRTGEKVFLECVQDMDHENMFWYRQDPGLGLRLIYFSYDVKMKEKGDIPEGYSVSREKKERFSLILESASTNQTSMYLCASNFSAGQFFGPGTRLTVL.

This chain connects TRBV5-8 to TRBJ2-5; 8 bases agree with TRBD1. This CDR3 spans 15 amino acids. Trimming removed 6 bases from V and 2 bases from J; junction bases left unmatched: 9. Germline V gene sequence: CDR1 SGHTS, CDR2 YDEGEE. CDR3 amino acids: CASNYIRTGQETQYF. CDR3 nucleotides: TGTGCCAGCAACTACATTAGGACAGGGCAAGAGACCCAGTACTTC.

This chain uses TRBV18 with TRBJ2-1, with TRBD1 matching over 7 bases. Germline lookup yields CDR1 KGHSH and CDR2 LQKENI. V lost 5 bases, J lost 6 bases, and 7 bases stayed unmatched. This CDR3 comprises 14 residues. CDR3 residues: CASSYTRDSNEQFF. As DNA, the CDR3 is TGTGCCAGCTCATACACCAGGGACAGCAATGAGCAGTTCTTC.

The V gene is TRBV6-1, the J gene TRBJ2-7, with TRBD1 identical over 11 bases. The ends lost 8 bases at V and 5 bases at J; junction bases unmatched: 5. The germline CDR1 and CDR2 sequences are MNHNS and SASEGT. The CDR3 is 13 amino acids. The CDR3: CASVWTGGDEQYF. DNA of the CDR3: TGTGCCAGCGTTTGGACAGGGGGCGACGAGCAGTACTTC.

The CDR3 protein is CASSYNRDLSYEQYV. In DNA, the CDR3 is TGTGCCAGCAGCTACAACAGGGACCTCTCCTACGAGCAGTACGTC. The chain combines TRBV11-2 with TRBJ2-7, with D tentatively TRBD1 (6 bases). The CDR3 extends over 15 amino acids. The ends were cut back, 4 bases at V and 0 bases at J, with 13 bases in the middle. CDR1 is SGHAT and CDR2 is FQNNGV in the germline V gene.

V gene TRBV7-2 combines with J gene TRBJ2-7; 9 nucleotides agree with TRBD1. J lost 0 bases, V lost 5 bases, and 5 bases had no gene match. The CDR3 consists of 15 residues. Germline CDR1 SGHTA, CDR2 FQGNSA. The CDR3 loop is CASSLTGGSSYEQYV. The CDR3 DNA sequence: TGTGCCAGCAGCCTGACAGGGGGAAGCTCCTACGAGCAGTACGTC.

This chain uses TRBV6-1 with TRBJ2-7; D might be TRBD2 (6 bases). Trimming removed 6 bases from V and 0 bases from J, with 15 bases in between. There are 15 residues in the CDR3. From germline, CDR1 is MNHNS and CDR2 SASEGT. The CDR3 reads CASSLNRDSSYEQYF. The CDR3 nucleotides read TGTGCCAGCAGCCTGAACCGGGACTCCTCCTACGAGCAGTACTTC.